Listed below are T cell receptor beta chains from one sample, sequenced in a study of blood T cell repertoires in COVID-19. Produced via immunoSEQ multiplex PCR; TCRdb's table is partial and in-frame only. The table has over 350,000 clones, around 90% seen once. The specimen was PBMCs or T cells enriched from blood (not recorded which). The receptors were sampled from a woman under 30 who had recovered from COVID-19. The CDR3 runs from the conserved cysteine through the conserved F or W. Each record gives: clone size, J gene, D gene, V gene, CDR3 DNA, CDR3 protein. The D gene is left open where the match is weak. Only part of the rows carry a size: once, few, many, or a class if the clone is expanded.

abundance: few; j_gene: TRBJ2-7; d_gene: .; v_gene: TRBV6-5; CDR3nt: TGTGCCAGCAGTTACGGGGGCGCAGGCTACGAGCAGTACTTC; CDR3aa: CASSYGGAGYEQYF
abundance: .; j_gene: TRBJ1-3; d_gene: .; v_gene: TRBV6-1; CDR3nt: TGTGCCAGCAGTGTGGCAGGGGTCGGCTCTGGAAACACCATATATTTT; CDR3aa: CASSVAGVGSGNTIYF
abundance: .; j_gene: TRBJ1-2; d_gene: .; v_gene: TRBV18; CDR3nt: TGTGCCAGCTCACCAAATCAGAAGGGGGATTATGGGGGCTACACCTTC; CDR3aa: CASSPNQKGDYGGYTF
abundance: .; j_gene: TRBJ2-3; d_gene: TRBD2; v_gene: TRBV27; CDR3nt: TGTGCCAGCAACCCGACTAGCGGGGACACAGATACGCAGTATTTT; CDR3aa: CASNPTSGDTDTQYF
abundance: once; j_gene: TRBJ1-1; d_gene: .; v_gene: TRBV4-1; CDR3nt: TGCGCCAGCAGCCAAGAAGCGCGGGGGGGGACTGAAGCTTTCTTT; CDR3aa: CASSQEARGGTEAFF
abundance: .; j_gene: TRBJ2-7; d_gene: .; v_gene: TRBV30; CDR3nt: TGTGCCTGGAAACGCAGGGTCTACGAGCAGTACTTC; CDR3aa: CAWKRRVYEQYF
abundance: .; j_gene: TRBJ1-2; d_gene: .; v_gene: TRBV10-3; CDR3nt: TGTGCCATCAGTGCATCTAGCGGCTACACCTTC; CDR3aa: CAISASSGYTF
abundance: .; j_gene: TRBJ2-7; d_gene: .; v_gene: TRBV6-6; CDR3nt: TGTGCCAGCCGTCACCAGCACGTCGCGGGACGCCAATCTACCTACGAGCAGTACTTC; CDR3aa: CASRHQHVAGRQSTYEQYF
abundance: .; j_gene: TRBJ2-5; d_gene: TRBD2; v_gene: TRBV3-1/TRBV3-2; CDR3nt: TGTGCCAGCAGCCTTCAGACTAGCGGGGGAACCCAGTACTTC; CDR3aa: CASSLQTSGGTQYF
abundance: .; j_gene: TRBJ1-4; d_gene: .; v_gene: TRBV21-1; CDR3nt: TGTGCCAGCAGCAAAGAAAAGGGGCAAGCAACTAATGAAAAACTGTTTTTT; CDR3aa: CASSKEKGQATNEKLFF
abundance: .; j_gene: TRBJ1-1; d_gene: TRBD1; v_gene: TRBV9; CDR3nt: TGTGCCAGCAGCCCACGCGAAAGGACAGGTATAGGGACTGAAGCTTTCTTT; CDR3aa: CASSPRERTGIGTEAFF
abundance: .; j_gene: TRBJ2-7; d_gene: TRBD1; v_gene: TRBV3-1/TRBV3-2; CDR3nt: TGTGCCAGCAGCCAAGGACAGGGACCTTACGAGCAGTACTTC; CDR3aa: CASSQGQGPYEQYF
abundance: .; j_gene: TRBJ1-3; d_gene: .; v_gene: TRBV6-1; CDR3nt: TGTGCCAGCAGTGGACAGAAAGCCTTCTCTGGAAACACCATATATTTT; CDR3aa: CASSGQKAFSGNTIYF
abundance: .; j_gene: TRBJ1-5; d_gene: .; v_gene: TRBV4-1; CDR3nt: TGCGCCAGCGCTCGCCCCGGTAGCAATCAGCCCCAGCATTTT; CDR3aa: CASARPGSNQPQHF
abundance: .; j_gene: TRBJ1-5; d_gene: TRBD1; v_gene: TRBV6-2/TRBV6-3; CDR3nt: TGTGCCAGCAGTTTACCGACAGGGGCGCTCAATCAGCCCCAGCATTTT; CDR3aa: CASSLPTGALNQPQHF
abundance: .; j_gene: TRBJ2-1; d_gene: .; v_gene: TRBV9; CDR3nt: TGTGCCAGCAGCGAAAGGGGAATTAGAGGAAATGAGCAGTTCTTC; CDR3aa: CASSERGIRGNEQFF
abundance: .; j_gene: TRBJ2-3; d_gene: TRBD2; v_gene: TRBV7-3; CDR3nt: TGTGCCAGCAGCCTCACTAGCGGGGGAGGAGATACGCAGTATTTT; CDR3aa: CASSLTSGGGDTQYF
abundance: .; j_gene: TRBJ2-7; d_gene: .; v_gene: TRBV21-1; CDR3nt: TGTGCCAGCAGCAGAAGGACAGGGGAAGAGGGCATCTCCTACGAGCAGTACTTC; CDR3aa: CASSRRTGEEGISYEQYF
abundance: once; j_gene: TRBJ2-1; d_gene: .; v_gene: TRBV19; CDR3nt: TGTGCCAGTACTACTACACCGGGGAATGAGCAGTTCTTC; CDR3aa: CASTTTPGNEQFF
abundance: .; j_gene: TRBJ1-5; d_gene: TRBD1; v_gene: TRBV30; CDR3nt: TGTGCCTGGAGACCACAGGGGGGAAGCAATCAGCCCCAGCATTTT; CDR3aa: CAWRPQGGSNQPQHF
abundance: once; j_gene: TRBJ1-1; d_gene: TRBD1; v_gene: TRBV5-1; CDR3nt: TGCGCCAGCAGCCCCGACAGGGATATTAACACTGAAGCTTTCTTT; CDR3aa: CASSPDRDINTEAFF
abundance: .; j_gene: TRBJ1-5; d_gene: .; v_gene: TRBV4-1; CDR3nt: TGCGCCAGCAGCCAAGATTCAGGGAATCAGCCCCAGCATTTT; CDR3aa: CASSQDSGNQPQHF
abundance: once; j_gene: TRBJ1-3; d_gene: .; v_gene: TRBV6-1; CDR3nt: TGTGCCAGCAGTGAAAAGCAGGGGAACAAGGACACCATATATTTT; CDR3aa: CASSEKQGNKDTIYF